The present T cell receptor (beta chain) was sequenced within a study of cytomegalovirus exposure and HLA in healthy donors. J lost 3 bases, V lost 5 bases, and 3 bases had no gene match. The CDR3 extends over 14 amino acids. Germline loops: CDR1 ENHRY, CDR2 SYGVKD. Amplification used 60 Vbeta primers and 13 Jbeta primers. Sequenced by immunoSEQ multiplex PCR; TCRdb stores in-frame clones only, minus some. The table shows 100,000 to 150,000 clones, with around 85% occurring only once. The sequence was collected from a boy younger than 18 in good health and CMV-seronegative. The rearrangement joins TRBV10-3 to TRBJ2-1; 8 bases fit TRBD2. Source material: PBMCs. In DNA, the CDR3 is TGTGCCATCAGTCCGGGGGGGAACTACAATGAGCAGTTCTTC. Protein product: CAISPGGNYNEQFF.